This T cell receptor (beta chain) was sequenced in a study of blood T cell repertoires in COVID-19. At the level of the study: COVID-19 samples collected from the United States, Italy and Spain covered acute and convalescent phases.

In the original analysis: Amplification with reference gene primers provided the estimates of nucleated cell counts. Clones were sequenced by immunoSEQ multiplex PCR, and TCRdb holds only the in-frame ones, with some missing. V and J calls and clone size follow that table, whereas D and trimming were derived from the DNA. There are over 200,000 clones in the sample; roughly 84% occur only once, and under 2.5% lies in the top ten. Germline values: CDR1 MNHNS, CDR2 SASEGT. The CDR3 runs to 15 residues. Trimming removed 2 bases from V and 4 bases from J, with 14 bases in between. The gene calls are TRBV6-1 and TRBJ1-1; no clear D. Sequenced material: peripheral blood. The TCR sequence derives from a middle-aged man with active or convalescent COVID-19. In nucleotides, the CDR3 is TGTGCCAGCAGTGAATGGGAAGGACTTCGCACTGAAGCTTTCTTT. This codes for CASSEWEGLRTEAFF.